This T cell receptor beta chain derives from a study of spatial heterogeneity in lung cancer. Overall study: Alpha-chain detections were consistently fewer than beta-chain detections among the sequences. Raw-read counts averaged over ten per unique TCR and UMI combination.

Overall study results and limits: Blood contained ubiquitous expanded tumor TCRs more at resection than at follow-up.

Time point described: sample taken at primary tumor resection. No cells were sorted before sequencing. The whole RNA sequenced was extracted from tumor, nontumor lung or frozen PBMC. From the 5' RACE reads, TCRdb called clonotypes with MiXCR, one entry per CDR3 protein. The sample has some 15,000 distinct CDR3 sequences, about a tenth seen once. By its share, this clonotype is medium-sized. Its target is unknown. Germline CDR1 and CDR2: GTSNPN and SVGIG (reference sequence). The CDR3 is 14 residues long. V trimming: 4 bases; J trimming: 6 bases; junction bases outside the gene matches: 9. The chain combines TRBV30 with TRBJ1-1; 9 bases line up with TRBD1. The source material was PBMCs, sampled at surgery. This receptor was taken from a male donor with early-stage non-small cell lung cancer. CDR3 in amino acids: CAWNMGQGVPEAFF. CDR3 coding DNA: TGTGCCTGGAACATGGGACAGGGTGTGCCTGAAGCTTTCTTT.